Each of the 9 T cell receptor beta chains below was sequenced from the same sample in a study of patients and donors after allogeneic stem cell transplantation. TCRdb independently ran MiXCR on the RT-PCR reads; one entry per CDR3 protein. The sample shows fewer than 500,000 distinct CDR3 sequences, about a sixth of them seen only once. Material for sequencing was blood, either unsorted or a sorted T cell fraction (not recorded which). These TCRs come from a human donor who was either an allogeneic HSCT recipient or a stem cell or donor lymphocyte infusion donor (not recorded which). It is not recorded whose cells these are; they may come from a transplant donor.

This chain joins TRBV28 and TRBJ1-1; tentative D call: TRBD1 (6 bases). Germline V gene data show CDR1 as MDHEN and CDR2 as SYDVKM. This CDR3 is 11 amino acids long. Trimming took 6 bases from V and 9 from J, leaving 11 bases between them. CDR3 nucleotides: TGTGCCAGCAGCCTTACAGGGAAAGCTTTCTTT. The encoded protein is CASSLTGKAFF.

This clonotype was counted once. The CDR3: CASSPRLAGVGTGELFF. CDR3 coding DNA: TGTGCCAGCAGCCCCCGGCTAGCGGGAGTTGGCACCGGGGAGCTGTTTTTT. V usage is TRBV3-1 and J usage is TRBJ2-2; 10 bases map to TRBD2. Germline loops: CDR1 LGHDT, CDR2 YNNKEL (reference sequence). The J segment lost 4 bases and the V segment lost 4 bases, leaving 9 bases of the junction unmatched. The length of the CDR3 is 17 residues.

CDR3 loop: CASSPGGGLFYEQYF. CDR3 in DNA: TGTGCCAGCAGTCCGGGGGGGGGCCTCTTCTACGAGCAGTACTTC. This chain connects TRBV6-1 to TRBJ2-7; 8 bases are shared with TRBD2. Losses at the gene ends were 5 bases for V and 3 bases for J; bases not matched to a gene: 9. CDR3 length: 15 amino acids. Germline V gene data show CDR1 as MNHNS and CDR2 as SASEGT.

This clonotype was seen only a few times. The chain has TRBV6-1 and TRBJ1-3; a weak D match, TRBD1 (5 bases). This CDR3 spans 14 amino acids. The V end was cut by 6 bases, the J end by 0 bases, with 9 bases between. CDR1 MNHNS and CDR2 SASEGT come from the germline V gene. The CDR3, as DNA: TGTGCCAGCAGAATCGACAGCTCTGGAAACACCATATATTTT. Translation: CASRIDSSGNTIYF.

This clonotype was observed a handful of times. This rearrangement joins TRBV5-6 to TRBJ2-7, with D possibly being TRBD2 (6 bases). The V end lost 4 bases, the J end lost 4 bases, and 15 bases lay between the germline ends. The germline CDR1 and CDR2 sequences are SGHDT and YYEEEE. The CDR3 spans 14 residues. CDR3 sequence (DNA): TGTGCCAGCAGCCCGGGGGTGCGGGTTTACGAGCAGTACTTC. This sequence encodes CASSPGVRVYEQYF.

As for this clonotype: Being one base from a much bigger clone, this may be a read error. The rearrangement joins TRBV29-1 to TRBJ2-4; perhaps TRBD1 as D (6 bases). Germline assignment: CDR1 SQVTM and CDR2 ANQGSEA. The CDR3 spans 14 residues. The CDR3 is CSVETGLAKNTQYF. The CDR3 region has the DNA TGCAGCGTTGAAACAGGGTTAGCCAAAAACACTCAGTACTTC.

There are a few counts of this clonotype. The rearrangement joins TRBV9 to TRBJ2-1, with 13 bases that match TRBD2. The CDR3 is 14 residues long. Trimming took 5 bases from V and 8 from J; bases not matched to a gene: 4. In germline, CDR1 is SGDLS, CDR2 YYNGEE. The CDR3 here is CASSTSGGVDEQFF. The CDR3 DNA is TGTGCCAGCAGTACTAGCGGGGGGGTCGATGAGCAGTTCTTC.

This clonotype was picked up a small number of times. The chain employs TRBV6-1 and TRBJ2-7; tentatively, D is TRBD1 or TRBD2 (5 bases each). The V end lost 5 bases, the J end lost 0 bases, and 17 bases lay between the germline ends. This CDR3 region has 16 residues. CDR1 and CDR2 from the germline V gene are MNHNS and SASEGT. CDR3 amino acids: CASSPLWGRSSYEQYF. Here the CDR3 DNA reads TGTGCCAGCAGTCCCCTCTGGGGACGGTCCTCCTACGAGCAGTACTTC.

The V call is TRBV5-1, the J call TRBJ2-3; 11 bases line up with TRBD2. J lost 1 base, V lost 6 bases, and 4 bases had no gene match. The CDR3 has 15 amino acids. Looked up from germline, CDR1 is SGHRS and CDR2 is YFSETQ. The CDR3: CASTLLAGGTDTQYF. In nucleotides, the CDR3 is TGCGCCAGCACGCTACTAGCGGGGGGCACAGATACGCAGTATTTT.